This T cell receptor (beta chain) was sequenced during a study of control samples from healthy donors and cancer patients. Germline loops: CDR1 MRHNA, CDR2 SNTAGT. The trim removed 0 bases at V and 8 bases at J, leaving 4 bases unmatched. The CDR3 has 15 amino acids. This table comes from immunoSEQ multiplex PCR, and its TCRdb copy is limited to in-frame clones, with some not included. The profile shows some 150,000 clones, 75% to 95% of them singletons. This clone occurred once. This chain uses TRBV6-4 with TRBJ2-1; 10 nucleotides match TRBD2. This clonotype originated in a woman aged 25 to 39 in good health. The sample consisted of blood. CDR3 in DNA: TGTGCCAGCAGTGACTCCAGCGGGGGGGCCGATGAGCAGTTCTTC. Protein product: CASSDSSGGADEQFF.